These 22 T cell receptor beta chains originate from one sample sequenced in a study of blood T cell repertoires in COVID-19. TCRdb keeps only in-frame clones here, not all; method: immunoSEQ multiplex PCR. The sample holds 70,000 or so clones, around 88% seen once. The sequencing sample was made of peripheral blood. Every receptor here comes from a woman of 80 years or more with acute or convalescent COVID-19.

The genes are TRBV20-1 and TRBJ2-1, with TRBD1 matching 8 bases. After removal of 3 bases from V and 6 bases from J, the junction contained 10 bases not matched to a gene. The germline V gene has CDR1 DFQATT and CDR2 SNEGSKA (reference sequence). The CDR3 runs 15 residues. The CDR3 nucleotides are TGCAGTGCTAGTTCGGGGACAGGAAGGATCAATGAGCAGTTCTTC. It encodes CSASSGTGRINEQFF.

J is TRBJ2-7 and V is TRBV5-4; the match to TRBD1 covers 11 bases. Germline trimming cut 3 bases from V and 4 bases from J; bases unmatched to any gene: 6. The CDR3 totals 15 residues. The V gene's germline CDR1 is SGHNT and CDR2 YYREEE (reference sequence). The CDR3 nucleotides read TGTGCCAGCAGCTCATACCGGGACAGGGGGTACGAGCAGTACTTC. Translation: CASSSYRDRGYEQYF.

V gene TRBV5-1 combines with J gene TRBJ1-1; D is unresolved. The V end lost 0 bases, the J end lost 1 base, and 7 bases lay between the germline ends. Germline V gene lookup returns CDR1 SGHRS and CDR2 YFSETQ. The CDR3 runs 14 residues. The CDR3 loop reads CASSLDAANTEAFF. The CDR3 coding sequence is TGCGCCAGCAGCTTGGATGCGGCGAACACTGAAGCTTTCTTT.

The J gene is TRBJ1-5, the V gene TRBV30, with 7 bases lining up with TRBD1. The length of the CDR3 is 14 residues. V shed 0 bases, J shed 6 bases, and the junction held 5 bases outside the gene matches. From germline, CDR1 is GTSNPN and CDR2 SVGIG (reference sequence). The CDR3: CAWSVTGDSQPQHF. CDR3 DNA sequence: TGTGCCTGGAGTGTTACAGGGGATAGTCAGCCCCAGCATTTT.

This chain joins TRBV5-1 and TRBJ1-1; D may be TRBD1 (6 bases). Germline assignment: CDR1 SGHRS and CDR2 YFSETQ. The V end lost 4 bases, the J end lost 4 bases, and 14 bases lay between the germline ends. The CDR3 extends over 14 amino acids. The CDR3 DNA sequence: TGCGCCAGCAGCCCCAGGGGAAGGGTCACTGAAGCTTTCTTT. Its protein is CASSPRGRVTEAFF.

V usage is TRBV5-1 and J usage is TRBJ2-1, with D perhaps TRBD1 (6 bases). Trimming left V 1 base short and J 8 bases short, with 10 bases between. The CDR3 contains 13 residues. Germline V lookup: CDR1 SGHRS, CDR2 YFSETQ. This CDR3 is CASSLTQGYEQFF. As DNA, the CDR3 is TGCGCCAGCAGCTTGACACAGGGTTATGAGCAGTTCTTC. Combining the CDR3 with reference TRBV5-1 and TRBJ2-1 gives the whole variable domain KAGVTQTPRYLIKTRGQQVTLSCSPISGHRSVSWYQQTPGQGLQFLFEYFSETQRNKGNFPGRFSGRQFSNSRSEMNVSTLELGDSALYLCASSLTQGYEQFFGPGTRLTVL.

J is TRBJ1-5 and V is TRBV28; 8 nucleotides agree with TRBD1. Germline V gene lookup returns CDR1 MDHEN and CDR2 SYDVKM. There are 16 residues in the CDR3. The V and J ends lost 3 bases and 2 bases, in that order; junction bases with no gene match: 6. The CDR3 sequence: CASSFGGGQGNQPQHF. In nucleotides, the CDR3 is TGTGCCAGCAGTTTTGGGGGGGGACAGGGCAATCAGCCCCAGCATTTT.

V and J are TRBV19 and TRBJ2-3; TRBD2 aligns across 9 bases. V trimming: 5 bases; J trimming: 1 base; junction bases outside the gene matches: 7. This CDR3 comprises 16 residues. CDR1 is LNHDA and CDR2 is SQIVND in the germline V gene (reference sequence). CDR3: CASSGSGRWGTDTQYF. CDR3 sequence (DNA): TGTGCCAGTAGTGGAAGCGGGAGGTGGGGCACAGATACGCAGTATTTT.

The genes are TRBV5-1 and TRBJ1-2; 8 bases are shared with TRBD1. In germline, CDR1 is SGHRS, CDR2 YFSETQ. This CDR3 has 16 amino acids. V lost 4 bases and J lost 8; bases outside the gene matches: 16. The CDR3 region has the DNA TGCGCCAGCAGCCCGGAGGGGTCGACAGGGACAGGCGGCTACACCTTC. This gives the protein CASSPEGSTGTGGYTF.

The gene calls are TRBV12-3 or TRBV12-4 and TRBJ2-2; D call uncertain. Trimming removed 6 bases at V and 5 bases at J, with 10 bases between. The CDR3 loop spans 13 amino acids. CDR3 bases: TGTGCCAGCAGGCCCCTAGGTACCGGGGAGCTGTTTTTT. Amino acid sequence: CASRPLGTGELFF.

This sequence joins TRBV7-2 and TRBJ1-3; D is perhaps TRBD1 (5 bases). V was pared by 5 bases and J by 2 bases, with 16 bases between. The CDR3 consists of 16 residues. Germline V lookup: CDR1 SGHTA, CDR2 FQGNSA. CDR3 nucleotides: TGTGCCAGCAGCCCCTCAAGGGGCAACGCTGGAAACACCATATATTTT. It is translated as CASSPSRGNAGNTIYF.

The J gene is TRBJ2-2, the V gene TRBV28, with a weak D call TRBD1 (5 bases). The CDR3 sequence is 13 residues long. The V and J ends lost 3 bases and 5 bases respectively, with 7 bases between them. The V gene's germline CDR1 is MDHEN and CDR2 SYDVKM. The CDR3 DNA sequence: TGTGCCAGCAGTTTCCCAGGGACCGGGGAGCTGTTTTTT. It yields the protein CASSFPGTGELFF.

The chain combines TRBV5-6 with TRBJ2-6; D is unclear. The germline V gene encodes CDR1 SGHDT and CDR2 YYEEEE. The CDR3 covers 15 residues. V was pared by 4 bases and J by 2 bases, with 10 bases between. As DNA, the CDR3 is TGTGCCAGCAGCGCAGGCTGGGCTGGGGCCAACGTCCTGACTTTC. This gives the protein CASSAGWAGANVLTF.

The chain employs TRBV28 and TRBJ2-7, with TRBD2 matching over 13 bases. After removal of 6 bases from V and 4 bases from J, the junction contained 9 bases not matched to a gene. This CDR3 region has 16 residues. Germline assignment: CDR1 MDHEN and CDR2 SYDVKM. The chain's CDR3 is CASRARTSGSVYEQYF. CDR3 coding DNA: TGTGCCAGCAGGGCAAGGACTAGCGGGAGTGTATACGAGCAGTACTTC.

The chain carries TRBV6-5 and TRBJ2-1; 10 nucleotides align to TRBD1. V lost 2 bases, J lost 9 bases, and 10 bases stayed unmatched. There are 16 residues in the CDR3. Per germline, CDR1 MNHEY and CDR2 SVGAGI. The CDR3 region is CASSYRRQGAVGEQFF. The CDR3 coding sequence is TGTGCCAGCAGTTACCGCAGACAGGGGGCGGTGGGTGAGCAGTTCTTC.

A word on this clone: A junction end diverges from the germline sequence, so it may reflect a read error. V and J are TRBV6-2 or TRBV6-3 and TRBJ2-5; possible D gene TRBD1, 5 bases. This CDR3 contains 16 residues. Germline V CDR1 and CDR2: MNHEY, SVGEGT. The CDR3 nucleotides read TGTGCCAGCAGCTACTTATGGGGCAGGTGGGAAGAGACCCAGTACTTC. Its protein is CASSYLWGRWEETQYF.

CDR3 sequence: CSASVSGGSADTQYF. The DNA of the CDR3 is TGCAGTGCTAGTGTTTCGGGCGGGAGTGCAGATACGCAGTATTTT. The rearrangement joins TRBV20-1 to TRBJ2-3, with 7 nucleotides matching TRBD2. J gave up 4 bases and V 3 bases, and 10 bases lay outside the gene matches. Germline CDR1 DFQATT, CDR2 SNEGSKA (reference sequence). The CDR3 length is 15 residues.

The CDR3 nucleotides are TGTGCCAGCAGCCCCGGGACTAGCGGCTCCACAGATACGCAGTATTTT. Translated, it gives CASSPGTSGSTDTQYF. This chain uses TRBV5-4 with TRBJ2-3; 11 nucleotides align to TRBD2. The CDR3 has 16 residues. The V gene's germline CDR1 is SGHNT and CDR2 YYREEE (reference sequence). J lost 2 bases, V lost 4 bases, and 6 bases had no gene match.

The chain recombines TRBV6-5 with TRBJ2-5, with TRBD1 matching over 9 bases. CDR3 length: 13 residues. After removal of 10 bases from V and 5 bases from J, the junction contained 8 bases not matched to a gene. Germline CDR1 is MNHEY and CDR2 is SVGAGI. The DNA for the CDR3 is TGTGCCACCTTATACAGGGGGCCGGAGACCCAGTACTTC. Translation gives CATLYRGPETQYF.

A few counts support this clone. The DNA for the CDR3 is TGTGCCAGCAGCCCCAGAGGACTTTTCACAGATACGCAGTATTTT. As protein: CASSPRGLFTDTQYF. The chain recombines TRBV7-8 with TRBJ2-3; weak D call: TRBD2 (5 bases). This CDR3 region has 15 residues. The V end lost 5 bases, the J end lost 2 bases, and 14 bases lay between the germline ends. Per germline, CDR1 SGHVS and CDR2 FQNEAQ. Looking up the rest from reference TRBV7-8 and TRBJ2-3 gives the full variable domain: GAGVSQSPRYKVAKRGQDVALRCDPISGHVSLFWYQQALGQGPEFLTYFQNEAQLDKSGLPSDRFFAERPEGSVSTLKIQRTQQEDSAVYLCASSPRGLFTDTQYFGPGTRLTVL.

This clone is a singleton in its sample. The chain couples TRBV7-6 to TRBJ2-7; 12 nucleotides line up with TRBD2. Trimming at V came to 1 base and at J to 2 bases, leaving 0 bases not matched to a gene. The germline gives CDR1 SGHVS, CDR2 FNYEAQ. The CDR3 is 15 amino acids. The CDR3 DNA is TGTGCCAGCAGCTTAGGACTAGCGGGAGCCTACGAGCAGTACTTC. Its protein is CASSLGLAGAYEQYF.

This clone has only one observation. The chain links TRBV18 to TRBJ2-7; D possibly corresponds to TRBD1 (6 bases). The CDR3 sequence is 16 residues long. V was trimmed by 1 base and J by 10 bases, leaving 23 bases between them. Germline CDR1 is KGHSH and CDR2 is LQKENI. The CDR3 nucleotides are TGTGCCAGCTCACCACTGTCCGGCACAGGGTTGAACTCCCAGTACTTC. Amino acids: CASSPLSGTGLNSQYF.